A selection of T cell receptor beta chains follows, all from one sample in a study of T cell responses to AZD1222 COVID-19 vaccine. Sequenced by immunoSEQ multiplex PCR; TCRdb stores in-frame clones only, minus some. The table lists 180,000 or so clones, about 89% of them singletons. The source was peripheral blood, collected on day 0 of AZD1222 vaccination. These TCRs come from an adult in good health. The CDR3 runs from the conserved cysteine through the conserved F or W. D genes are given only for firm matches. The size entry is marked missing in some rows and otherwise reads once, few, many or a size class.

clone_size,j_call,v_call,cdr3_length,d_call,cdr3_aa,cdr3_nt
.,TRBJ2-1,TRBV7-2,14,.,CASSSRHTYNEQFF,TGTGCCAGCAGCTCGAGACACACTTACAATGAGCAGTTCTTC
.,TRBJ1-2,TRBV5-1,15,TRBD1,CASSMSGQAFYGYTF,TGCGCCAGCAGCATGTCGGGACAGGCCTTCTATGGCTACACCTTC
.,TRBJ2-2,TRBV7-3,17,TRBD2,CASSLRAGLLDTGELFF,TGTGCCAGCAGCTTAAGAGCGGGGCTCCTGGACACCGGGGAGCTGTTTTTT
.,TRBJ1-3,TRBV18,20,.,CASSPVGQVPGYRSGNTIYF,TGTGCCAGCTCACCAGTTGGGCAGGTGCCTGGATATCGCTCTGGAAACACCATATATTTT
.,TRBJ1-5,TRBV12-3/TRBV12-4,12,.,CASSFYNQPQHF,TGTGCCAGCAGTTTCTACAATCAGCCCCAGCATTTT
.,TRBJ1-1,TRBV7-2,15,TRBD1,CASSREGQAAAEAFF,TGTGCCAGCAGCAGAGAAGGACAGGCTGCCGCTGAAGCTTTCTTT
.,TRBJ1-5,TRBV19,16,.,CASSIFEAGSNQPQHF,TGTGCCAGTAGTATCTTCGAGGCAGGGAGCAATCAGCCCCAGCATTTT
.,TRBJ1-2,TRBV6-6,15,.,CASSSPGQGVDGYTF,TGTGCCAGCAGTTCGCCCGGGCAGGGTGTGGATGGCTACACCTTC
.,TRBJ1-6,TRBV30,15,.,CAWSVLGLRNSPLHF,TGTGCCTGGAGTGTACTAGGGCTAAGAAATTCACCCCTCCACTTT
few,TRBJ1-4,TRBV5-1,15,.,CASSLGPTEREKLFF,TGCGCCAGCAGCTTGGGGCCCACTGAACGGGAAAAACTGTTTTTT
.,TRBJ1-1,TRBV11-1,14,.,CASSPEGGNTEAFF,TGTGCCAGCAGCCCGGAGGGAGGGAACACTGAAGCTTTCTTT
.,TRBJ1-6,TRBV10-2,13,.,CASPDIYNSPLHF,TGCGCCAGCCCGGACATCTATAATTCACCCCTCCACTTT
.,TRBJ1-5,TRBV2,14,.,CASKEDNSNQPQHF,TGTGCCAGCAAGGAGGACAATAGCAATCAGCCCCAGCATTTT
few,TRBJ1-4,TRBV6-5,15,.,CASSYSLGAVEKLFF,TGTGCCAGCAGTTACTCCCTCGGGGCGGTGGAAAAACTGTTTTTT
.,TRBJ2-1,TRBV19,16,TRBD2,CASSGLSGGTYNEQFF,TGTGCCAGTAGTGGGCTTAGCGGGGGGACCTACAATGAGCAGTTCTTC
.,TRBJ2-1,TRBV30,15,TRBD1,CAWRDRAISYNEQFF,TGTGCCTGGAGGGACAGGGCCATCTCCTACAATGAGCAGTTCTTC
.,TRBJ2-5,TRBV10-3,16,TRBD2,CAIREGLAGGQETQYF,TGTGCCATCAGGGAGGGGCTAGCGGGTGGCCAAGAGACCCAGTACTTC
once,TRBJ2-2,TRBV11-1,15,.,CASSFPGTTTGELFF,TGTGCCAGCAGCTTCCCCGGGACGACTACCGGGGAGCTGTTTTTT
many,TRBJ1-3,TRBV19,15,TRBD1,CASSTRGQVGNTIYF,TGTGCCAGTAGTACCCGAGGACAGGTCGGAAACACCATATATTTT
.,TRBJ2-5,TRBV10-3,13,TRBD1,CAISEVTGGSQYF,TGTGCCATCAGTGAGGTTACAGGGGGGTCCCAGTACTTC
.,TRBJ1-1,TRBV6-1,13,.,CASSEALNTEAFF,TGTGCCAGCAGTGAAGCACTGAACACTGAAGCTTTCTTT
.,TRBJ2-1,TRBV4-1,16,.,CASSAPRGALNNEQFF,TGCGCCAGCAGCGCCCCCAGGGGAGCCTTGAACAATGAGCAGTTCTTC
.,TRBJ2-1,TRBV3-1/TRBV3-2,15,TRBD1,CASSQRDRAVNEQFF,TGTGCCAGCAGCCAGAGGGACAGGGCCGTCAATGAGCAGTTCTTC
.,TRBJ2-1,TRBV5-4,15,TRBD2,CASSPGTSGYNEQFF,TGTGCCAGCAGCCCCGGGACTAGCGGGTACAATGAGCAGTTCTTC
.,TRBJ1-1,TRBV9,14,.,CASRRTEMNTEAFF,TGTGCCAGCAGGAGGACGGAAATGAACACTGAAGCTTTCTTT
.,TRBJ2-3,TRBV11-1,16,.,CASSGLAAEDIDTQYF,TGTGCCAGCAGCGGCTTAGCGGCAGAAGATATTGATACGCAGTATTTT
.,TRBJ2-3,TRBV7-9,16,TRBD2,CASSLRLAGDADTQYF,TGTGCCAGCAGCTTGAGACTAGCGGGAGATGCAGATACGCAGTATTTT
.,TRBJ2-7,TRBV18,12,.,CASSPGDYEQYF,TGTGCCAGCTCACCAGGCGACTACGAGCAGTACTTC
.,TRBJ2-1,TRBV14,14,.,CASRISGPNNEQFF,TGTGCCAGTCGTATTTCGGGGCCCAACAATGAGCAGTTCTTC
.,TRBJ2-2,TRBV6-2/TRBV6-3,14,.,CASSSTSLAGELFF,TGTGCCAGCAGCTCCACAAGTCTTGCCGGGGAGCTGTTTTTT
.,TRBJ2-5,TRBV11-2,13,.,CASGSGGQETQYF,TGTGCCAGCGGGTCCGGCGGACAAGAGACCCAGTACTTC
.,TRBJ2-5,TRBV5-1,15,TRBD1,CASSVGDRAQETQYF,TGCGCCAGCAGCGTCGGGGACAGGGCTCAAGAGACCCAGTACTTC
few,TRBJ2-1,TRBV10-3,13,.,CAIRSISYNEQFF,TGTGCCATCAGATCCATCTCCTACAATGAGCAGTTCTTC
once,TRBJ1-1,TRBV7-3,16,TRBD1,CASSKLTGGVDTEAFF,TGTGCCAGCAGCAAACTTACAGGGGGCGTCGACACTGAAGCTTTCTTT
.,TRBJ2-7,TRBV29-1,14,.,CSVTDRPSSYEQYF,TGCAGCGTAACCGACAGGCCGAGCTCCTACGAGCAGTACTTC
.,TRBJ1-6,TRBV28,15,.,CASSLRGVGNSPLHF,TGTGCCAGCAGTTTACGCGGGGTCGGGAATTCACCCCTCCACTTT
.,TRBJ2-3,TRBV4-3,15,.,CASSQDVQLTDTQYF,TGCGCCAGCAGCCAAGACGTTCAGCTCACAGATACGCAGTATTTT
.,TRBJ1-1,TRBV6-2/TRBV6-3,17,.,CASSYFGGGVGNTEAFF,TGTGCCAGCAGTTACTTCGGCGGGGGCGTGGGGAACACTGAAGCTTTCTTT
.,TRBJ2-3,TRBV19,15,TRBD1,CASTIGTGGIDTQYF,TGTGCCAGTACTATAGGGACAGGGGGCATAGATACGCAGTATTTT
.,TRBJ1-2,TRBV3-1/TRBV3-2,14,.,CASSQDRMVGGYTF,TGTGCCAGCAGCCAAGATAGAATGGTTGGAGGCTACACCTTC